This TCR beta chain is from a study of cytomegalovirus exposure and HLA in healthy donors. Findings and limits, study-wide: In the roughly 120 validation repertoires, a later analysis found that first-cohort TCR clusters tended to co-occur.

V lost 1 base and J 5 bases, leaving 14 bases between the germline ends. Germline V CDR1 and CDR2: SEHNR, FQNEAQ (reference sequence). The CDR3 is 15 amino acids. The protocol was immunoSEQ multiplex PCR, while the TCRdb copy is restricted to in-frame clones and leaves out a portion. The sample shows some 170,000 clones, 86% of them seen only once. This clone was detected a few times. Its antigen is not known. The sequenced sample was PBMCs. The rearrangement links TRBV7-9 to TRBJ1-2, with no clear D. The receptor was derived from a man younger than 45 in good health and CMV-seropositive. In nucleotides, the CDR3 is TGTGCCAGCAGCTTAGAGGAGGGAAGAGCGTATGGCTACACCTTC. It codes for CASSLEEGRAYGYTF. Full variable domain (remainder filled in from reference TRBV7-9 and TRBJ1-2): DTGVSQNPRHKITKRGQNVTFRCDPISEHNRLYWYRQTLGQGPEFLTYFQNEAQLEKSRLLSDRFSAERPKGSFSTLEIQRTEQGDSAMYLCASSLEEGRAYGYTFGSGTRLTVV.